The clone carrying this TCR beta chain has only a few counts. The target antigen is unknown. V shed 4 bases and J 4 bases; nucleotides not matched to a gene: 5. This CDR3 is built from 13 residues. Germline V gives CDR1 SQVTM, CDR2 ANQGSEA. This record comes from a study of shared clonotypes between healthy human individuals. Points from the study as a whole: Naive subsets typically showed greater estimated richness than memory subsets.

Donors were healthy HIV-negative adults without recent acute infections or vaccinations. CD4+ cell separation produced CD45RA+ naive and CD45RA-negative memory subsets. TCRdb keeps only in-frame clones here, not all; method: immunoSEQ multiplex PCR. The data contain some 2,500,000 clones, approximately 94% of them singletons. Material: naive CD4+ T cells from PBMCs. Subset here: CD45RA+ positively selected. J is TRBJ1-2 and V is TRBV29-1; 8 bases are a match to TRBD1. This TCR was sampled from a man between 18 and 35 years old in good health. Some clones in this sample may be carry-over from other donors' samples. The CDR3 loop is CSVGTGYSYGYTF. For the CDR3, the DNA is TGCAGCGTTGGGACAGGGTACAGCTATGGCTACACCTTC.